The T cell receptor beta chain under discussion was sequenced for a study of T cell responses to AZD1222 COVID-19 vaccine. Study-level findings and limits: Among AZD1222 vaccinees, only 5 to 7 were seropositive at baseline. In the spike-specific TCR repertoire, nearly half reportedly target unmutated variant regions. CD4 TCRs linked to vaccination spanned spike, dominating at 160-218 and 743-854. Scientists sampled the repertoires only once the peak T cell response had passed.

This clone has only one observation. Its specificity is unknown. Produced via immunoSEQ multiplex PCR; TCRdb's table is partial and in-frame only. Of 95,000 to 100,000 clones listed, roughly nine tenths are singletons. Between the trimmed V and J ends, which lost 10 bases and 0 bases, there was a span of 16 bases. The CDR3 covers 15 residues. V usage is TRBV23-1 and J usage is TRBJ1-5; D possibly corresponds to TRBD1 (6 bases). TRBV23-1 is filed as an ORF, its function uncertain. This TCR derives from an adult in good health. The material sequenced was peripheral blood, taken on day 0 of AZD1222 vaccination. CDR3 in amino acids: CAKGGQFDSNQPQHF. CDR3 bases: TGCGCCAAAGGGGGGCAATTCGATAGCAATCAGCCCCAGCATTTT.